This T cell receptor (beta chain) comes out of a study of blood T cell repertoires in COVID-19. The CDR3 totals 15 residues. Germline loops: CDR1 MNHEY, CDR2 SVGAGI. V lost 6 bases to trimming and J lost 2 bases; unmatched junction nucleotides: 6. The authors' processing: It was from reference gene primer amplification that nucleated cell counts were estimated. The table came from immunoSEQ multiplex PCR; TCRdb's copy has only in-frame clones and leaves some out. That table is the source of V, J and clone size, and D and trimming were worked out from the DNA. The sample holds roughly 350,000 clones, about nine tenths seen once.

The receptor was isolated from a woman between 65 and 79 years old with COVID-19, enrolled during active disease. The sample was peripheral blood. The V call is TRBV6-5, the J call TRBJ1-5; TRBD1 agrees at 8 bases. The CDR3, as DNA: TGTGCCAGCAGCCCACAGGGGGGCGGCAATCAGCCCCAGCATTTT. Translation gives CASSPQGGGNQPQHF.